The clone carrying this TCR beta chain was seen more than once but under ten times. This sample was taken from a study of blood T cell repertoires in COVID-19. The overall study: The United States, Italy and Spain supplied acute and convalescent COVID-19 samples.

The protocol was immunoSEQ multiplex PCR, while the TCRdb copy is restricted to in-frame clones and leaves out a portion. The data hold 200,000 to 250,000 clones, with around 86% observed a single time. V lost 1 base to trimming and J lost 0 bases, with 27 bases between them. The CDR3 is 22 residues long. CDR1 and CDR2 (germline): KGHSH, LQKENI. This clonotype originated in a woman between 45 and 60 years old with acute COVID-19. J is TRBJ1-4 and V is TRBV18; TRBD1 is a possible D gene (6 bases). The sample consisted of PBMCs or T cells enriched from blood (not recorded which). The DNA for the CDR3 is TGTGCCAGCTCACCACTACTTCCAACCGGGACATCCTACCTGTCAACTAATGAAAAACTGTTTTTT. It is translated as CASSPLLPTGTSYLSTNEKLFF.